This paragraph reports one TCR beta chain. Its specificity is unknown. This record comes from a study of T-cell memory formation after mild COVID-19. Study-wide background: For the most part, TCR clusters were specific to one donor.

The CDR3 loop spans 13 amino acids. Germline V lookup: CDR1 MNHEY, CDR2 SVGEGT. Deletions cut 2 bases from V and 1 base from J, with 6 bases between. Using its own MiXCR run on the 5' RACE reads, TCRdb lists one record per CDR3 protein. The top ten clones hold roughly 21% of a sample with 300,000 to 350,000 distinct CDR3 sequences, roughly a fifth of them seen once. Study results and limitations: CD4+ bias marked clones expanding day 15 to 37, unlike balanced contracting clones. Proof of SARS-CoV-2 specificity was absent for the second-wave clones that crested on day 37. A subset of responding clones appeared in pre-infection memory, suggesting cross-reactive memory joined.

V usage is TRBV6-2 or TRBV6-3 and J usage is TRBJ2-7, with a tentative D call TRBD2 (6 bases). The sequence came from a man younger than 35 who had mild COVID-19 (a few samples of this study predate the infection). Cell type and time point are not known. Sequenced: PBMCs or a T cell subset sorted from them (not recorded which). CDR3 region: CASSYRGSYEQYF. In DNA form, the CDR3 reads TGTGCCAGCAGTTACCGGGGGTCCTACGAGCAGTACTTC.